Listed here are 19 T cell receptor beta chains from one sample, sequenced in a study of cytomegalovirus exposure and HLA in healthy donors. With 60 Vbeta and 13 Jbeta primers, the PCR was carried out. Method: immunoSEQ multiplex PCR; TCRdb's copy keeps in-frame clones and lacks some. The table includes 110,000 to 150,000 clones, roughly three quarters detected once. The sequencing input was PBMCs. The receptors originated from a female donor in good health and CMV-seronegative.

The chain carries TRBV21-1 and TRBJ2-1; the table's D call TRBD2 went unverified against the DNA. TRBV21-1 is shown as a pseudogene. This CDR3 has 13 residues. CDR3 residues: CASSRRGGDEQFF. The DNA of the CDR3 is TGTGCCAGCAGCCGTCGCGGGGGGGATGAGCAGTTCTTC.

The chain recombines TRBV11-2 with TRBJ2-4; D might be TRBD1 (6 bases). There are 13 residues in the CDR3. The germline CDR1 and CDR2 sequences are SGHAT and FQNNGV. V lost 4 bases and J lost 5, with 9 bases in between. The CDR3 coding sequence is TGTGCCAGCAGCTCGACAGGCCAAAACATTCAGTACTTC. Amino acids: CASSSTGQNIQYF.

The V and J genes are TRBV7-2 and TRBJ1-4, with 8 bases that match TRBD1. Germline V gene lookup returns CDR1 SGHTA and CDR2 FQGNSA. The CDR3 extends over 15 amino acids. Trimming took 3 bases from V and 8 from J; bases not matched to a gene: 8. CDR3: CASSLTGTGNEKLFF. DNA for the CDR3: TGTGCCAGCAGCTTGACCGGGACAGGAAACGAAAAACTGTTTTTT.

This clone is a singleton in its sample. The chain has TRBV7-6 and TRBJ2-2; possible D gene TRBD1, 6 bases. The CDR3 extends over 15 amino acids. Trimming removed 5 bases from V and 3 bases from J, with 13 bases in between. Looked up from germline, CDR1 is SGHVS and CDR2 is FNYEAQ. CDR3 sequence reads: CASSLEQGYTGELFF. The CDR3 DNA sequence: TGTGCCAGCAGCCTCGAACAGGGATACACCGGGGAGCTGTTTTTT.

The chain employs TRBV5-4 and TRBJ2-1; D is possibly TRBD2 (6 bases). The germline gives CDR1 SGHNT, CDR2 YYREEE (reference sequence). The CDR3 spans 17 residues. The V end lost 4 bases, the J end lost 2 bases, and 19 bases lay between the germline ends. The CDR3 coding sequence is TGTGCCAGCAGCGAGCCGGGACTGCCACCGCCCTACAATGAGCAGTTCTTC. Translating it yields CASSEPGLPPPYNEQFF.

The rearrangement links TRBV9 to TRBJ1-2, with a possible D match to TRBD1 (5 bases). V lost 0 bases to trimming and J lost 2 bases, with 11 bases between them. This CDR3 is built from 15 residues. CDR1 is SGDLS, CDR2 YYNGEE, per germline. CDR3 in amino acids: CASSVDPAGNYGYTF. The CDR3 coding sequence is TGTGCCAGCAGCGTAGACCCCGCAGGGAACTATGGCTACACCTTC. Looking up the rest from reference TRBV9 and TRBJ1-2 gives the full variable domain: DSGVTQTPKHLITATGQRVTLRCSPRSGDLSVYWYQQSLDQGLQFLIQYYNGEERAKGNILERFSAQQFPDLHSELNLSSLELGDSALYFCASSVDPAGNYGYTFGSGTRLTVV.

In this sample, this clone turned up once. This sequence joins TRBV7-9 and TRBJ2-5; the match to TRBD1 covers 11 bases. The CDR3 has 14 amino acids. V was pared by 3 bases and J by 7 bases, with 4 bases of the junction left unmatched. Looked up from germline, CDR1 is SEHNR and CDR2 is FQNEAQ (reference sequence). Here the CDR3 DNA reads TGTGCCAGCAGCTTGGGACAGGGGGTTGGGACCCAGTACTTC. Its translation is CASSLGQGVGTQYF.

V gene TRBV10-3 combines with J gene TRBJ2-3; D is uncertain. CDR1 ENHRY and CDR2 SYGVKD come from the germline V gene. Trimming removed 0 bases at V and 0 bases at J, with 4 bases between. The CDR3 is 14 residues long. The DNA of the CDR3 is TGTGCCATCAGTGAGTCCCTTAGCACAGATACGCAGTATTTT. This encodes CAISESLSTDTQYF.

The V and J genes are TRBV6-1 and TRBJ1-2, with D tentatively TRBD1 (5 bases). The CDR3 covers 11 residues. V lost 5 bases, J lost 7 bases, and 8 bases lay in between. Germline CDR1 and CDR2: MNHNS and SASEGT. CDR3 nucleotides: TGTGCCAGCAGTTACAGGTTTGGCTACACCTTC. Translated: CASSYRFGYTF.

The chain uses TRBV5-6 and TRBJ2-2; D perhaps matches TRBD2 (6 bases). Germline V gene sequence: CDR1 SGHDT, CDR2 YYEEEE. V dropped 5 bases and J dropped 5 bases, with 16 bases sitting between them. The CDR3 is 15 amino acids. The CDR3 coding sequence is TGTGCCAGCAGGACGGGCGGGGAAATTACCGGGGAGCTGTTTTTT. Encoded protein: CASRTGGEITGELFF.

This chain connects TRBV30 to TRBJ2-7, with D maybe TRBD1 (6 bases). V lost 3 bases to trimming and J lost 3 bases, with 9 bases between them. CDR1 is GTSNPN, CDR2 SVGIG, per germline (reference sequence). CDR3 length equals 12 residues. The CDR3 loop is CAWRTGIYEQYF. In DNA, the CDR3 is TGTGCCTGGAGAACAGGGATCTACGAGCAGTACTTC. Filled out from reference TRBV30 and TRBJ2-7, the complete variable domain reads SQTIHQWPATLVQPVGSPLSLECTVEGTSNPNLYWYRQAAGRGLQLLFYSVGIGQISSEVPQNLSASRPQDRQFILSSKKLLLSDSGFYLCAWRTGIYEQYFGPGTRLTVT.

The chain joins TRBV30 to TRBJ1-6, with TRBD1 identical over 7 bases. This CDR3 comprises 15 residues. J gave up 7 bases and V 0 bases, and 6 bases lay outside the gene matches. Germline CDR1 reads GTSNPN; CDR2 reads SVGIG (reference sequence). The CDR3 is CAWSVQTGSNSPLHF. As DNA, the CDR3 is TGTGCCTGGAGTGTGCAGACAGGGTCCAATTCACCCCTCCACTTT.

In nucleotides, the CDR3 is TGTGCCAGCGAGGGACAGGAAGCTTTCTTT. Translated: CASEGQEAFF. V and J are TRBV6-5 and TRBJ1-1, with 7 bases lining up with TRBD1. The germline V gene encodes CDR1 MNHEY and CDR2 SVGAGI. The CDR3 runs 10 residues. With V trimmed by 8 bases and J by 8 bases, 2 bases remained unmatched.

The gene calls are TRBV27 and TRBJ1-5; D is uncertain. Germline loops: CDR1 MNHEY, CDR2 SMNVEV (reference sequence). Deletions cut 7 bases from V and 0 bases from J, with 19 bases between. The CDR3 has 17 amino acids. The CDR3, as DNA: TGTGCCAGCACCTCCCGGTTTCAATCCGATAGCAATCAGCCCCAGCATTTT. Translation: CASTSRFQSDSNQPQHF.

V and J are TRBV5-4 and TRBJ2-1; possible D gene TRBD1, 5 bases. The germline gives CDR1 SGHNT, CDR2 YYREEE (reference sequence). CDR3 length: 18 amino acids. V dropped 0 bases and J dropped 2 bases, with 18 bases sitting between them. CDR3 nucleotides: TGTGCCAGCAGCTTGGTTAGCATAACAGGTTCTCCCTACAATGAGCAGTTCTTC. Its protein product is CASSLVSITGSPYNEQFF.

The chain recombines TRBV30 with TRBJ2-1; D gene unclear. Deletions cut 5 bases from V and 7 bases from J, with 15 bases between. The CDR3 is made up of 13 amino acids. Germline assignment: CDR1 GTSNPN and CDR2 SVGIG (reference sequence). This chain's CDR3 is CAWGRQDRNEQFF. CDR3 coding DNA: TGTGCCTGGGGCAGGCAGGATAGAAATGAGCAGTTCTTC. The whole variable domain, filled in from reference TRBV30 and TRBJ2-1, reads SQTIHQWPATLVQPVGSPLSLECTVEGTSNPNLYWYRQAAGRGLQLLFYSVGIGQISSEVPQNLSASRPQDRQFILSSKKLLLSDSGFYLCAWGRQDRNEQFFGPGTRLTVL.

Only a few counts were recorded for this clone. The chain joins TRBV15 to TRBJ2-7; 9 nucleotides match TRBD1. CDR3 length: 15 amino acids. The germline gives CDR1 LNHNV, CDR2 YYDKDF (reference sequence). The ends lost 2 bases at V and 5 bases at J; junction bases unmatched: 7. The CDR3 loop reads CATSRPGQGIDEQYF. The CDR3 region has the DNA TGTGCCACCAGCAGACCGGGACAGGGTATCGACGAGCAGTACTTC.

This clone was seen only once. The CDR3 DNA reads TGTGCCAGCAGCCGTAATGGCCGAGAGACCCAGTACTTC. This encodes CASSRNGRETQYF. The chain combines TRBV11-3 with TRBJ2-5; D gene ambiguous. CDR1 SGHNT and CDR2 YENEEA come from the germline V gene. This CDR3 is built from 13 residues. V lost 5 bases, J lost 4 bases, and 11 bases lay in between.

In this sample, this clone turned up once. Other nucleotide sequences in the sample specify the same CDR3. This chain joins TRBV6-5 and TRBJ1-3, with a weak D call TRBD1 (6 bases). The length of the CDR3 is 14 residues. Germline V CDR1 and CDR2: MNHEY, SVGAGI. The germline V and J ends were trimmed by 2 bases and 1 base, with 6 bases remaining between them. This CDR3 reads CASSYRGSGNTIYF. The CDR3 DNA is TGTGCCAGCAGTTACAGGGGGTCTGGAAACACCATATATTTT.